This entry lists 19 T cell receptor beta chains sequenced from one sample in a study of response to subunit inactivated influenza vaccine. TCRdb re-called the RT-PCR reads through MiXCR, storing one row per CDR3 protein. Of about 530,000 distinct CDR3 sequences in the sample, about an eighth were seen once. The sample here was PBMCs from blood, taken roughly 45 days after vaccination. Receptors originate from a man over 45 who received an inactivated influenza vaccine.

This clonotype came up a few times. CDR3 bases: TGTGCCAGCAGCGTAGAGGGGGGAGGGCCGACAGATACGCAGTATTTT. Protein sequence: CASSVEGGGPTDTQYF. The chain uses TRBV9 and TRBJ2-3, with D possibly being TRBD2 (7 bases). The germline V gene encodes CDR1 SGDLS and CDR2 YYNGEE. Trimming stripped 0 bases from V and 3 bases from J, with 14 bases between. The CDR3 length is 16 residues.

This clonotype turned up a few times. This chain's CDR3 is CASSRGSGTEYNEQFF. The DNA of the CDR3 is TGTGCCAGCAGTAGGGGATCTGGGACAGAGTACAATGAGCAGTTCTTC. V and J are TRBV28 and TRBJ2-1; TRBD1 matches 7 bases. The V and J ends lost 5 bases and 4 bases, in that order; junction bases with no gene match: 11. The CDR3 sequence is 16 residues long. Germline loops: CDR1 MDHEN, CDR2 SYDVKM.

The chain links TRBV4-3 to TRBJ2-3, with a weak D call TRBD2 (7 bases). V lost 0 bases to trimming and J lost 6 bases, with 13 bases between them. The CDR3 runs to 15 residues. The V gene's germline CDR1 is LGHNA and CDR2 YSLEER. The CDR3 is CASSQDGGPSDTQYF. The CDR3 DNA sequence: TGCGCCAGCAGCCAAGACGGGGGGCCCTCGGATACGCAGTATTTT.

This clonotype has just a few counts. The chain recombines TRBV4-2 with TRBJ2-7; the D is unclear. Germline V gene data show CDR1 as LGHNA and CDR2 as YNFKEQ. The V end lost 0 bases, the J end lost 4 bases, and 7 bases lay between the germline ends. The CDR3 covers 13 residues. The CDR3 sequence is CASSQEPPYEQYF. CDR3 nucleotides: TGTGCCAGCAGCCAAGAGCCTCCGTACGAGCAGTACTTC.

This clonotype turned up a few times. The CDR3 is CASSLSGTQETQYF. The CDR3 DNA reads TGTGCCAGCAGTCTATCCGGGACCCAAGAGACCCAGTACTTC. V and J are TRBV6-1 and TRBJ2-5; D possibly uses TRBD1 or TRBD2 (5 bases each). V lost 5 bases and J 1 base, leaving 11 bases between the germline ends. Germline V gives CDR1 MNHNS, CDR2 SASEGT. This CDR3 is 14 amino acids long.

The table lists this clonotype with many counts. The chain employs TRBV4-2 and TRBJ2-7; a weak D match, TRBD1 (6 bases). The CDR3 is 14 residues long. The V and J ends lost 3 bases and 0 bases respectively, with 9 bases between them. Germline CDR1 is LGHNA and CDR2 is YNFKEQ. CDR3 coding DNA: TGTGCCAGCAGCCACCAGACAGGCTCCTACGAGCAGTACTTC. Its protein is CASSHQTGSYEQYF.

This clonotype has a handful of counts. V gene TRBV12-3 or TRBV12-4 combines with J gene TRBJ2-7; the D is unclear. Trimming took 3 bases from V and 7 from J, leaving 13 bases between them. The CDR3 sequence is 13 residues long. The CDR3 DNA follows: TGTGCCAGCAGTTTCGATTACACTGCAGAGCAGTACTTC. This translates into CASSFDYTAEQYF.

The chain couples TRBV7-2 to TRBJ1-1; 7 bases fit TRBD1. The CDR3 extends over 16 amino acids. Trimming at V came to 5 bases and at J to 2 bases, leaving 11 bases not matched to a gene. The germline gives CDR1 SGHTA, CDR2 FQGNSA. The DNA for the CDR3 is TGTGCCAGCAGCATCCCGACAGGGAGGGTAAACACTGAAGCTTTCTTT. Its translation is CASSIPTGRVNTEAFF.

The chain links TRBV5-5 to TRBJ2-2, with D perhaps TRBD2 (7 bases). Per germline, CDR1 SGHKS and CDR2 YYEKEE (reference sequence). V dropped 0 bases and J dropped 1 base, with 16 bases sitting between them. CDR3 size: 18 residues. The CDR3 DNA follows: TGTGCCAGCAGCTTGGGACCCGGACAGCGGGGGAACACCGGGGAGCTGTTTTTT. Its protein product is CASSLGPGQRGNTGELFF.

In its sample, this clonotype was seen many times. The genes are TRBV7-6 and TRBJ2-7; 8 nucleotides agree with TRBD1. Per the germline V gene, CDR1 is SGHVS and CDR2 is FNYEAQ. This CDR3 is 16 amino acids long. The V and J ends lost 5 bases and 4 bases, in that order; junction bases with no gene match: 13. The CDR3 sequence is CASSPDGQGFFYEQYF. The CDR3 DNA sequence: TGTGCCAGCAGCCCCGACGGACAGGGTTTTTTTTACGAGCAGTACTTC.

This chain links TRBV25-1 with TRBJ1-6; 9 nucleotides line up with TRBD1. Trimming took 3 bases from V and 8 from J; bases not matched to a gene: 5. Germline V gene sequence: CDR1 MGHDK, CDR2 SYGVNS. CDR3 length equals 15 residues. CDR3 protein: CASSDGTGHHSPLHF. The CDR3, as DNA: TGTGCCAGCAGTGACGGGACAGGGCATCATTCACCCCTCCACTTT.

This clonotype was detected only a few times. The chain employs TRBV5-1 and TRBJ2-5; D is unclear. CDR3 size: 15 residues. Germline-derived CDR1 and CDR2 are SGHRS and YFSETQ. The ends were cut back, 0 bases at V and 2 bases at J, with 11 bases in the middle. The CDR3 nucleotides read TGCGCCAGCAGCTTGGTCTACGGAGAACAAGAGACCCAGTACTTC. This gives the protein CASSLVYGEQETQYF. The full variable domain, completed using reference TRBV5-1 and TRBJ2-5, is KAGVTQTPRYLIKTRGQQVTLSCSPISGHRSVSWYQQTPGQGLQFLFEYFSETQRNKGNFPGRFSGRQFSNSRSEMNVSTLELGDSALYLCASSLVYGEQETQYFGPGTRLLVL.

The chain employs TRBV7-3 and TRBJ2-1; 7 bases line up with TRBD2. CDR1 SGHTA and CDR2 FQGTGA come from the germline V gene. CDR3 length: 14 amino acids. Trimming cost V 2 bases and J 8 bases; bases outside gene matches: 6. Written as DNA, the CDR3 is TGTGCCAGCAGCTTATGGGCCAGCGGGGATGAGCAGTTCTTC. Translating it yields CASSLWASGDEQFF.

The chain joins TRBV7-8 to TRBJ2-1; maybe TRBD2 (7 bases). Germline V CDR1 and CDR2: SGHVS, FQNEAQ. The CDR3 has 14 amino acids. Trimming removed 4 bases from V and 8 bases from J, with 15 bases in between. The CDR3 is CASSSLGGAYEQFF. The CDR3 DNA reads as TGTGCCAGCAGCTCCCTTGGGGGGGCCTATGAGCAGTTCTTC.

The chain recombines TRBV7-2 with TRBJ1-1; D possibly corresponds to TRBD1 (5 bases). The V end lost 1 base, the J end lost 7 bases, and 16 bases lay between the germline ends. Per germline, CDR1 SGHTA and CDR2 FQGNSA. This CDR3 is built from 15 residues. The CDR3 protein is CASSLVWQGLVEAFF. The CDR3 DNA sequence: TGTGCCAGCAGCTTAGTGTGGCAGGGTTTGGTTGAAGCTTTCTTT.

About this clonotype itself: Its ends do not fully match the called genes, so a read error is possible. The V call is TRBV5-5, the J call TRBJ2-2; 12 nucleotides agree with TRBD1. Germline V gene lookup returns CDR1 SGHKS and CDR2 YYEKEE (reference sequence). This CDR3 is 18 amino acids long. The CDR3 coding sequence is TGTGCCAGCAGCTCGGGGGGGACAGGGGGCCGGAACACCGGGGAGCTCTTTTTT. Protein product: CASSSGGTGGRNTGELFF. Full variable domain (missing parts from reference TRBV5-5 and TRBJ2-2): DAGVTQSPTHLIKTRGQQVTLRCSPISGHKSVSWYQQVLGQGPQFIFQYYEKEERGRGNFPDRFSARQFPNYSSELNVNALLLGDSALYLCASSSGGTGGRNTGELFFGEGSRLTVL.

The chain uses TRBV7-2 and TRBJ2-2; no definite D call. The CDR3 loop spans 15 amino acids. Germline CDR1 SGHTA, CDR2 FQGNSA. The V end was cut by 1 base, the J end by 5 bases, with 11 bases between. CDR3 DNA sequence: TGTGCCAGCAGCTTAGGTTATAGCCGGACCGGGGAGCTGTTTTTT. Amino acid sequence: CASSLGYSRTGELFF.

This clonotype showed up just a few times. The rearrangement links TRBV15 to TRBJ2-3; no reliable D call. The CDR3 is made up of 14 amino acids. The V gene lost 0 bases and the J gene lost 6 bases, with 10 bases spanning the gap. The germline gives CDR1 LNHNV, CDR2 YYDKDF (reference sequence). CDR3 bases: TGTGCCACCAGCAGAGATGTAAGGGCGGATACGCAGTATTTT. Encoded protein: CATSRDVRADTQYF.

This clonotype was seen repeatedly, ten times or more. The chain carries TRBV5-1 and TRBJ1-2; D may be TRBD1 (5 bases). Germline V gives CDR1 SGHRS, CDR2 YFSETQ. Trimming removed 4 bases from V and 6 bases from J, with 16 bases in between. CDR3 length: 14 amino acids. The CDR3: CASSGGVRPDGYTF. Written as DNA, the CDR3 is TGCGCCAGCAGCGGAGGGGTCCGTCCCGATGGCTACACCTTC.